The present T cell receptor (beta chain) was sequenced within a study of T cell responses to AZD1222 COVID-19 vaccine. CDR1 MDHEN and CDR2 SYDVKM come from the germline V gene. The CDR3 is made up of 11 amino acids. The ends lost 4 bases at V and 8 bases at J; junction bases unmatched: 0. Assay used: immunoSEQ multiplex PCR; TCRdb lists only in-frame clones, some missing. The table shows roughly 150,000 clones, with less than 95% occurring only once. This clone was counted only a few times. The clonotype comes from an adult who received the AZD1222 COVID-19 vaccine. The V and J genes are TRBV28 and TRBJ1-2; 8 bases fit TRBD1. This material consisted of peripheral blood, taken 28 days after the second AZD1222 dose. CDR3: CASSYRGGYTF. CDR3 DNA: TGTGCCAGCAGTTACAGGGGGGGCTACACCTTC.